This T cell receptor (beta chain) was profiled in a study of CD8+CD57+ T cells in acquired aplastic anemia. General study results and limits: Researchers reported that CD8+ Simpson's diversity was not significantly different in patients versus controls.

The CDR3 consists of 13 residues. The V gene lost 5 bases and the J gene lost 7 bases, with 12 bases spanning the gap. Germline assignment: CDR1 SGHTA and CDR2 FQGNSA. The template for TCR beta VDJ and CDR3 sequence profiling was genomic DNA. Each CDR3 protein gets one entry after TCRdb re-called the reads with MiXCR. The sample lists approximately 160,000 distinct CDR3 sequences; around half were seen once. Patients selected for sequencing had displayed CD8+CD57+ cell expansion by flow cytometry. The diagnosis in all patients was severe acquired aplastic anemia. Blood was sampled before the patients had received any therapy. This clonotype appeared many times. No antigen is known for it.

Sequenced: sorted CD4+, CD8+, or CD8+CD57+ T cells (not recorded which) from PBMCs. This TCR derives from a human donor with aplastic anemia. The chain employs TRBV7-2 and TRBJ2-1, with D maybe TRBD1 (6 bases). The CDR3 nucleotides are TGTGCCAGCAGCCCCTTGGACAGAAATGAGCAGTTCTTC. Residues: CASSPLDRNEQFF. Complete variable domain (other parts from reference TRBV7-2 and TRBJ2-1): GAGVSQSPSNKVTEKGKDVELRCDPISGHTALYWYRQSLGQGLEFLIYFQGNSAPDKSGLPSDRFSAERTGGSVSTLTIQRTQQEDSAVYLCASSPLDRNEQFFGPGTRLTVL.